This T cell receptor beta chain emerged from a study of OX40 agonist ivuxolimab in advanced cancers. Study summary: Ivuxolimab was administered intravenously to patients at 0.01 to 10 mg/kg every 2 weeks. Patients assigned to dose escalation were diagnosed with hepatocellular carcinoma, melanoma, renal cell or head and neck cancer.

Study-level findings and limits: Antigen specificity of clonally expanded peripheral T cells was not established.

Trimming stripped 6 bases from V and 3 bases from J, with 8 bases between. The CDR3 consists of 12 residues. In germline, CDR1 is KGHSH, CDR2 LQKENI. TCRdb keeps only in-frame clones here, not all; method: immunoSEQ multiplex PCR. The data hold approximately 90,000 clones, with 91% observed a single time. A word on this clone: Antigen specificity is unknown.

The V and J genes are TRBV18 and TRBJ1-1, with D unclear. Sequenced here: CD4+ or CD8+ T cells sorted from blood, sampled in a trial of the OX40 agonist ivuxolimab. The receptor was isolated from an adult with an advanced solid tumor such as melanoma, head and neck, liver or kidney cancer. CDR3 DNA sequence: TGTGCCAGCTCCCCCAGGTACACTGAAGCTTTCTTT. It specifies CASSPRYTEAFF.